This entry describes one T cell receptor (beta chain). Its antigen remains unknown. This sample was taken from a study of T cell responses to AZD1222 COVID-19 vaccine. Study-level findings and limits: White British people made up most donors, females outnumbered males, and clonal diversity was possibly underestimated. There were vaccine-associated CD4 TCRs across spike, dominant at 160-218 and 743-854.

Deletions cut 6 bases from V and 8 bases from J, with 10 bases between. The length of the CDR3 is 11 residues. Measured with immunoSEQ multiplex PCR; TCRdb has only the in-frame clones, and not every one. The sample holds about 200,000 clones, 85% to 95% seen once. The TCR comes from an adult who received the AZD1222 COVID-19 vaccine. This rearrangement joins TRBV12-3 or TRBV12-4 to TRBJ1-2; D may be TRBD1 (5 bases). Sequenced material: peripheral blood, taken 28 days after the second AZD1222 dose. The CDR3 DNA follows: TGTGCCAGCAGAACGGGGCCGGGCTACACCTTC. Residues: CASRTGPGYTF.